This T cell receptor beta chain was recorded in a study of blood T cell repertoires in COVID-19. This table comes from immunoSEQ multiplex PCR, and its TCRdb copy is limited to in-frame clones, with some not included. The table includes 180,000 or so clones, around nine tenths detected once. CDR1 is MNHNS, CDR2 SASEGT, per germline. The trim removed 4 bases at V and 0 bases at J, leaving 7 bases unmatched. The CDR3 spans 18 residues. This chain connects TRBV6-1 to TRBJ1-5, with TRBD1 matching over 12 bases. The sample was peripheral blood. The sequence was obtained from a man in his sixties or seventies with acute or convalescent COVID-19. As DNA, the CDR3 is TGTGCCAGCAGTGGCCGGGACAGGGGGCTACGTAGCAATCAGCCCCAGCATTTT. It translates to CASSGRDRGLRSNQPQHF.